This T cell receptor beta chain derives from a study of cytomegalovirus exposure and HLA in healthy donors. Overall study results and limits: In an earlier analysis, in some 500 donors, most V segments appeared productive either ~87% or ~30% of the time. Both high specificity and high sensitivity reportedly marked the classifier's diagnosis of cytomegalovirus status.

A note on this clone: Its antigen is unknown.

PCR primers comprised 60 Vbeta and 13 Jbeta primers. Generated by immunoSEQ multiplex PCR, the TCRdb table keeps only in-frame clones and is missing some. In the table there are 160,000 or so clones, 60% to 85% of which are singletons. This CDR3 spans 15 amino acids. Trimming took 0 bases from V and 4 from J, leaving 13 bases between them. Germline V gene lookup returns CDR1 SGHNT and CDR2 YYREEE (reference sequence). This sequence was found in a middle-aged woman in good health and CMV-seronegative. The chain employs TRBV5-4 and TRBJ1-2; D is possibly TRBD1 (6 bases). Source material: PBMCs. CDR3 loop: CASSLEDRPLYGYTF. The CDR3 DNA is TGTGCCAGCAGCTTGGAAGACAGGCCACTCTATGGCTACACCTTC. Combining the CDR3 with reference TRBV5-4 and TRBJ1-2 gives the whole variable domain ETGVTQSPTHLIKTRGQQVTLRCSSQSGHNTVSWYQQALGQGPQFIFQYYREEENGRGNFPPRFSGLQFPNYSSELNVNALELDDSALYLCASSLEDRPLYGYTFGSGTRLTVV.